This record concerns one T cell receptor beta chain sequence. Its matching antigen is unknown. A read error may account for a junction end that differs from germline. This specimen comes from a study of T-cell reconstitution after alpha-beta-depleted transplantation in children. Study outcomes and limitations: After transplant, at about two months, alpha-beta T cells were reportedly derived from several hundred expanded graft clones. Recipient T cells and thymic progenitors that survived gave rise to the high TCRbeta diversity observed at day 60 in some patients. Hyperexpanded clones declined; after one year, newly produced T cells mostly supplied diversity.

Unique molecular identifiers were used in preparing the TCRbeta library. TCRdb reprocessed the PCR reads via MiXCR and lists one record per CDR3 protein. Among almost 250,000 distinct CDR3 sequences listed, about 23% were seen once. The CDR3 loop spans 17 amino acids. The germline V gene has CDR1 DFQATT and CDR2 SNEGSKA (reference sequence). This receptor was taken from a girl under 10 years old with Fanconi anemia, due to receive a stem cell transplant. V and J are TRBV20-1 and TRBJ2-2, with 9 nucleotides matching TRBD2. The sequencing used PBMCs, collected before TCRalphabeta/CD19-depleted stem cell transplant. The CDR3 here is CSARDPPSGVNIGELFF. In DNA form, the CDR3 reads TGCAGTGCTAGAGATCCGCCTAGCGGGGTGAACATCGGGGAGCTGTTTTTT.